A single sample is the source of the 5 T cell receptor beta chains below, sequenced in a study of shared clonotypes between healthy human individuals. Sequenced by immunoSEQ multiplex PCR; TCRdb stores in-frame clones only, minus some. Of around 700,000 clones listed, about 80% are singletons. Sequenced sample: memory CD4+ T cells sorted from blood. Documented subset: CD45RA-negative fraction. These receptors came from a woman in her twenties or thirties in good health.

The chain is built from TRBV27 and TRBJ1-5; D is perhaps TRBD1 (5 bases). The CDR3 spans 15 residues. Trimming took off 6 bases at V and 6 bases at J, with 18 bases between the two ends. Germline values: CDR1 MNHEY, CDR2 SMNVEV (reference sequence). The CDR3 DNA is TGTGCCAGCAGCAATAGGGGAACGGTTGGTCAGCCCCAGCATTTT. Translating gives CASSNRGTVGQPQHF.

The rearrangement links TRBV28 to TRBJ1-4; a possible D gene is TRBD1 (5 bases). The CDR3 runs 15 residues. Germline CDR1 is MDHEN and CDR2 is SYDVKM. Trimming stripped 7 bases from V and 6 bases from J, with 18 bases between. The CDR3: CASIPRRGAYEKLFF. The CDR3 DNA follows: TGTGCCAGCATACCACGAAGAGGGGCTTATGAAAAACTGTTTTTT.

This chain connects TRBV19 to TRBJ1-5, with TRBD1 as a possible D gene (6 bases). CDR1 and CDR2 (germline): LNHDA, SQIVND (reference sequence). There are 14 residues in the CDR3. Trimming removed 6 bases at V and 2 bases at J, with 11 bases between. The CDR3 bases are TGTGCCAGTAGGAGGGACACACGCAATCAGCCCCAGCATTTT. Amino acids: CASRRDTRNQPQHF.

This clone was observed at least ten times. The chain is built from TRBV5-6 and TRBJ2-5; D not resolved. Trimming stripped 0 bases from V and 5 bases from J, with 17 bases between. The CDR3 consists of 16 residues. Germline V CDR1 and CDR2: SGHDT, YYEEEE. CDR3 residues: CASSLDGRTPRETQYF. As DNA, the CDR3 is TGTGCCAGCAGCTTGGACGGCCGGACGCCTAGGGAGACCCAGTACTTC.

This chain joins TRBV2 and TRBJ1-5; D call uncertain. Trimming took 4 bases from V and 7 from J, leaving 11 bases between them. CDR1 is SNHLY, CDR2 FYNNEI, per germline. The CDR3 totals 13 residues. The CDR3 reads CASSGGWGQPQHF. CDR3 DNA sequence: TGTGCCAGCAGTGGTGGGTGGGGACAGCCCCAGCATTTT.